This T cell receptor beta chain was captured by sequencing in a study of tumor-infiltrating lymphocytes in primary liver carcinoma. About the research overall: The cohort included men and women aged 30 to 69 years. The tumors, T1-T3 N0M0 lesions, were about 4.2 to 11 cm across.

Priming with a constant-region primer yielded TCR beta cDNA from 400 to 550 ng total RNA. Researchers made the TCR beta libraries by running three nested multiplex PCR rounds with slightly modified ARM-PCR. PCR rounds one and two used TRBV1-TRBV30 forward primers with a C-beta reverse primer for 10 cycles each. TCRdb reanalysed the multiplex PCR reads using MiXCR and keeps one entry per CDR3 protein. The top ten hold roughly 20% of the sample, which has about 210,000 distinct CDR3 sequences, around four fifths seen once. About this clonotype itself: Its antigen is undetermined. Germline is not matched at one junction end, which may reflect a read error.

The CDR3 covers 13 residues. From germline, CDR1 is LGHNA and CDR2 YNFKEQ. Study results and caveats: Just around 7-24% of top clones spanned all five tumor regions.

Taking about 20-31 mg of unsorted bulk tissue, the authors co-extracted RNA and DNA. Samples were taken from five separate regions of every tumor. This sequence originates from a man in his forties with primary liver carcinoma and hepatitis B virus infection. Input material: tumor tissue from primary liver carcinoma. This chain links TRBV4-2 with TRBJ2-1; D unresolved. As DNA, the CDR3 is TGTGCCAGCATCCAAGATTATGGGGATGAGCAGTTCTTT. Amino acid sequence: CASIQDYGDEQFF.